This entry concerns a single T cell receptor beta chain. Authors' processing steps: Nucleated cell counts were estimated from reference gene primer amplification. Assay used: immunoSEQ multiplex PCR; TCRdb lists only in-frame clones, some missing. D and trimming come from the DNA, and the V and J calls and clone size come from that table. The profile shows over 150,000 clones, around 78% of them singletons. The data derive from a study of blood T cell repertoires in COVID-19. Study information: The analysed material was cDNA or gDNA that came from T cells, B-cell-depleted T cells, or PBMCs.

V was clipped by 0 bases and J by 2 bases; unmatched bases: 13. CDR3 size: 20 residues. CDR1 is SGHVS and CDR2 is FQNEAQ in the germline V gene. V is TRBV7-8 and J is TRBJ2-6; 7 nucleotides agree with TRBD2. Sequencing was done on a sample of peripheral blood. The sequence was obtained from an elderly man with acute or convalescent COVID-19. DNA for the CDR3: TGTGCCAGCAGCTTAGCGCTTCCAGGCCGACTAGCCCCTGGGGCCAACGTCCTGACTTTC. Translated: CASSLALPGRLAPGANVLTF.